One and the same sample provided the 8 T cell receptor beta chains below, sequenced in a study of blood T cell repertoires in COVID-19. The table came from immunoSEQ multiplex PCR; TCRdb's copy has only in-frame clones and leaves some out. The sample has around 140,000 clones, about 91% seen once. Sequencing used peripheral blood. The receptors stem from a woman between 50 and 59 years old with acute or convalescent COVID-19.

This chain joins TRBV6-5 and TRBJ2-7; no reliable D call. From germline, CDR1 is MNHEY and CDR2 SVGAGI. This CDR3 is 12 amino acids long. The germline V and J ends were trimmed by 4 bases and 3 bases, with 7 bases remaining between them. The CDR3 spells CASSSPGYEQYF. DNA for the CDR3: TGTGCCAGCAGTTCCCCAGGCTACGAGCAGTACTTC.

The CDR3 bases are TGCGCCAGCAGTGAAGCGGGGGAGGACACTGAAGCTTTCTTT. Its protein is CASSEAGEDTEAFF. This chain connects TRBV10-1 to TRBJ1-1, with a possible D match to TRBD1 (5 bases). With 3 bases removed from V and 3 bases from J, the gap between germline ends came to 11 bases. Germline CDR1 and CDR2: WNHNN and SYGVQD (reference sequence). The CDR3 spans 14 residues.

J is TRBJ1-6 and V is TRBV5-5; D might be TRBD1 (6 bases). This CDR3 has 16 residues. Germline V lookup: CDR1 SGHKS, CDR2 YYEKEE (reference sequence). The V end was cut by 0 bases, the J end by 8 bases, with 15 bases between. The DNA for the CDR3 is TGTGCCAGCAGCTTGGATCGCCCAGGGGTTGATTCACCCCTCCACTTT. As protein: CASSLDRPGVDSPLHF.

The rearrangement links TRBV7-9 to TRBJ1-4, with a tentative D call TRBD1 (6 bases). The CDR3 consists of 15 residues. Between the trimmed V and J ends, which lost 2 bases and 4 bases, there was a span of 11 bases. Germline assignment: CDR1 SEHNR and CDR2 FQNEAQ (reference sequence). The CDR3 sequence is CASSLSGQNNEKLFF. The CDR3 coding sequence is TGTGCCAGCAGCTTAAGTGGACAGAATAATGAAAAACTGTTTTTT.

This chain uses TRBV2 with TRBJ1-2; 8 positions match TRBD1. V shed 6 bases, J shed 6 bases, and the junction held 6 bases outside the gene matches. CDR1 and CDR2 from the germline V gene are SNHLY and FYNNEI. There are 13 residues in the CDR3. In DNA, the CDR3 is TGTGCCAGCAGACCACAGGGGGGGGATGGCTACACCTTC. It codes for CASRPQGGDGYTF.

This clone appeared a few times. The V gene is TRBV2, the J gene TRBJ1-5, with a weak D call TRBD1 (5 bases). The CDR3 consists of 15 residues. Trimming removed 6 bases at V and 0 bases at J, with 12 bases between. Germline V gives CDR1 SNHLY, CDR2 FYNNEI. CDR3 sequence reads: CASRETGHSNQPQHF. The CDR3 DNA reads as TGTGCCAGCAGGGAAACAGGTCATAGCAATCAGCCCCAGCATTTT.

As DNA, the CDR3 is TGCGCCAGCAGCCCGACGCCACAGGGATGGGGGACTGAAGCTTTCTTT. It translates to CASSPTPQGWGTEAFF. V gene TRBV4-1 combines with J gene TRBJ1-1; D possibly corresponds to TRBD1 (6 bases). The CDR3 runs to 16 residues. The germline V gene encodes CDR1 MGHRA and CDR2 YSYEKL. The V end was cut by 4 bases, the J end by 5 bases, with 20 bases between.

The table lists this clone with a count of one. The chain carries TRBV11-2 and TRBJ1-1, with TRBD1 identical over 7 bases. J was trimmed by 4 bases and V by 1 base; bases with no gene match: 9. CDR3 length equals 16 residues. Germline-derived CDR1 and CDR2 are SGHAT and FQNNGV. The CDR3: CASSLAWTGGATEAFF. For the CDR3, the DNA is TGTGCCAGCAGCTTAGCCTGGACAGGAGGTGCCACTGAAGCTTTCTTT.